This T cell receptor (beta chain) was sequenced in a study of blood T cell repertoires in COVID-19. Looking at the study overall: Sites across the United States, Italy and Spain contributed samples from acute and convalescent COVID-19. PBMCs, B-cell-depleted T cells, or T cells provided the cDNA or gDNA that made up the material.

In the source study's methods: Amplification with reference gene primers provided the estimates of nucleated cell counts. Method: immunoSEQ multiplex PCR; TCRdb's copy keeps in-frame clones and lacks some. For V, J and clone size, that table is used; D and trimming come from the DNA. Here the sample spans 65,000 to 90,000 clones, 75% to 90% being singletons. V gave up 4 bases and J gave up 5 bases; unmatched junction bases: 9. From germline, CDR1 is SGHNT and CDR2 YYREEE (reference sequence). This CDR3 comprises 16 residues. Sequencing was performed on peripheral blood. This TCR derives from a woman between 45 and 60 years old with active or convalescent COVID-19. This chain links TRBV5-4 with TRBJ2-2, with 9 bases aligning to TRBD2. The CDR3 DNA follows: TGTGCCAGCAGCCGTCCTGCGGGGGGGCAAACCGGGGAGCTGTTTTTT. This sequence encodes CASSRPAGGQTGELFF.